This TCR beta chain emerged from a study of blood T cell repertoires in COVID-19. Looking at the study overall: The United States, Italy and Spain provided the acute and convalescent COVID-19 samples. T cells, B-cell-depleted T cells, or PBMCs supplied cDNA or gDNA.

Source study methods: Scientists estimated how many nucleated cells there were by amplifying reference gene primers. The table came from immunoSEQ multiplex PCR; TCRdb's copy has only in-frame clones and leaves some out. V and J calls and clone size are those listed in that table; D and trimming were worked out from the DNA. This table has some 150,000 clones, around 79% appearing once. The CDR3 extends over 15 amino acids. The germline gives CDR1 LGHDT, CDR2 YNNKEL (reference sequence). Losses at the gene ends were 2 bases for V and 0 bases for J; bases not matched to a gene: 1. Sequencing used peripheral blood. The chain has TRBV3-1 (or the pseudogene TRBV3-2) and TRBJ1-3; 7 nucleotides line up with TRBD1. The sequence derives from a man aged 50 to 60 with active or convalescent COVID-19. Here the CDR3 reads CASSQRTGSGNTIYF. CDR3 bases: TGTGCCAGCAGCCAACGGACAGGCTCTGGAAACACCATATATTTT.